Listed here are 18 T cell receptor beta chains from one sample, sequenced in a study of human versus mouse CDR3 diversity and MHC coevolution. Produced via immunoSEQ multiplex PCR; TCRdb's table is partial and in-frame only. The sample records about 60,000 clones, around 94% being singletons. The sample was naive CD4+ T cells from blood. Subset defined: CD45RO-negative CD62L-positive naive CD4 T cells. These receptors originate from a person aged 55 to 70 in good health.

The chain uses TRBV4-1 and TRBJ1-4; 11 nucleotides line up with TRBD1. V dropped 0 bases and J dropped 7; count of bases not matched to a gene: 7. Germline CDR1 and CDR2: MGHRA and YSYEKL. This CDR3 spans 17 amino acids. CDR3 coding DNA: TGCGCCAGCAGCCAAGAGGACAGGGGGCCAGAGGTTGAAAAACTGTTTTTT. This gives the protein CASSQEDRGPEVEKLFF.

This clone was counted a single time. The chain uses TRBV2 and TRBJ1-2; no clear D. From germline, CDR1 is SNHLY and CDR2 FYNNEI. The CDR3 spans 13 residues. The germline V and J ends were trimmed by 8 bases and 6 bases, with 16 bases remaining between them. The CDR3 DNA is TGTGCCAGCCCTGCGGGAGGTTACGATGGCTACACCTTC. Translation: CASPAGGYDGYTF. Supplemented by reference TRBV2 and TRBJ1-2, the full variable domain reads EPEVTQTPSHQVTQMGQEVILRCVPISNHLYFYWYRQILGQKVEFLVSFYNNEISEKSEIFDDQFSVERPDGSNFTLKIRSTKLEDSAMYFCASPAGGYDGYTFGSGTRLTVV.

The gene calls are TRBV19 and TRBJ2-3; the D gene is possibly TRBD2 (6 bases). The V and J ends lost 4 bases and 5 bases respectively, with 16 bases between them. Germline CDR1 is LNHDA and CDR2 is SQIVND (reference sequence). The CDR3 is made up of 15 amino acids. DNA for the CDR3: TGTGCCAGTAGTACATCCGGGACTCGGGGAGATACGCAGTATTTT. It yields the protein CASSTSGTRGDTQYF.

This clone was detected only once. V and J are TRBV9 and TRBJ2-1; 10 nucleotides agree with TRBD2. This CDR3 is 15 amino acids long. Germline lookup yields CDR1 SGDLS and CDR2 YYNGEE. J was trimmed by 12 bases and V by 0 bases; bases with no gene match: 9. CDR3 sequence: CASSVGLAGEVGQFF. The DNA of the CDR3 is TGTGCCAGCAGCGTAGGTCTAGCGGGAGAAGTGGGGCAGTTCTTC.

The V call is TRBV19, the J call TRBJ1-1; D may be TRBD1 (5 bases). CDR3 size: 13 residues. V lost 5 bases and J 0 bases, leaving 7 bases between the germline ends. CDR1 is LNHDA, CDR2 SQIVND, per germline (reference sequence). CDR3: CASSDSVNTEAFF. CDR3 sequence (DNA): TGTGCCAGTAGTGACAGTGTGAACACTGAAGCTTTCTTT.

The chain carries TRBV5-1 and TRBJ2-5, with D possibly being TRBD2 (6 bases). V dropped 0 bases and J dropped 9 bases, with 15 bases sitting between them. CDR1 SGHRS and CDR2 YFSETQ come from the germline V gene. CDR3 length equals 14 residues. CDR3 sequence (DNA): TGCGCCAGCAGCTTGGTGCTGGGGGGTGGTGCCCAGTACTTC. Its translation: CASSLVLGGGAQYF.

This chain links TRBV19 with TRBJ2-6; TRBD2 agrees at 13 bases. This CDR3 spans 17 amino acids. The V gene end was trimmed by 5 bases and the J gene end by 4 bases; junction bases not matched to a gene: 5. Germline V gives CDR1 LNHDA, CDR2 SQIVND (reference sequence). The CDR3 region has the DNA TGTGCCAGTAGTGGACTAGCGGGAGTGCGGGGGGCCAACGTCCTGACTTTC. Amino acids: CASSGLAGVRGANVLTF.

The chain joins TRBV9 to TRBJ2-1; 8 nucleotides agree with TRBD1. V lost 8 bases and J lost 7; bases outside the gene matches: 5. CDR1 is SGDLS, CDR2 YYNGEE, per germline. CDR3 length: 12 amino acids. CDR3 sequence reads: CASGQGTNEQFF. The DNA for the CDR3 is TGTGCCAGTGGACAGGGTACGAATGAGCAGTTCTTC.

V usage is TRBV7-2 and J usage is TRBJ2-7, with TRBD1 as a possible D gene (6 bases). Trimming removed 1 base at V and 0 bases at J, with 13 bases between. Germline CDR1 reads SGHTA; CDR2 reads FQGNSA. The CDR3 extends over 16 amino acids. CDR3 in DNA: TGTGCCAGCAGCTTAGGGTGGGGGCAGAGCTCCTACGAGCAGTACTTC. Protein: CASSLGWGQSSYEQYF.

The gene calls are TRBV7-9 and TRBJ1-4, with 8 bases fitting TRBD1. J was trimmed by 6 bases and V by 3 bases; bases with no gene match: 6. Germline lookup yields CDR1 SEHNR and CDR2 FQNEAQ (reference sequence). The CDR3 is 15 amino acids. CDR3 bases: TGTGCCAGCAGCTTGGTGGGACAGGTGGATGAAAAACTGTTTTTT. It is translated as CASSLVGQVDEKLFF.

This clone is a singleton in its sample. V gene TRBV14 combines with J gene TRBJ1-1, with D tentatively TRBD1 (6 bases). This CDR3 is built from 15 residues. The ends were cut back, 2 bases at V and 2 bases at J, with 12 bases in the middle. The germline gives CDR1 SGHDN, CDR2 FVKESK. The CDR3 DNA is TGTGCCAGCAGCCAATACTGGACAGTTAACACTGAAGCTTTCTTT. Translated: CASSQYWTVNTEAFF.

The chain is built from TRBV4-2 and TRBJ2-1; the D gene is possibly TRBD2 (6 bases). The germline gives CDR1 LGHNA, CDR2 YNFKEQ. This CDR3 comprises 14 residues. V dropped 1 base and J dropped 7 bases, with 11 bases sitting between them. The CDR3: CASSQGGVWNEQFF. CDR3 DNA sequence: TGTGCCAGCAGCCAAGGGGGGGTTTGGAATGAGCAGTTCTTC.

The chain has TRBV11-2 and TRBJ2-7; 7 nucleotides line up with TRBD2. Germline assignment: CDR1 SGHAT and CDR2 FQNNGV. V gave up 1 base and J gave up 7 bases; unmatched junction bases: 7. The CDR3 contains 14 residues. CDR3 region: CASSLGGGVGEQYF. Here the CDR3 DNA reads TGTGCCAGCAGCTTAGGGGGGGGAGTAGGAGAGCAGTACTTC.

The gene calls are TRBV19 and TRBJ1-3; D uncertain. There are 16 residues in the CDR3. Trimming pared 3 bases from V and 0 bases from J, leaving 12 bases between. Germline V CDR1 and CDR2: LNHDA, SQIVND (reference sequence). The CDR3 coding sequence is TGTGCCAGTAGTATGACACCTGAGATCTCTGGAAACACCATATATTTT. Translating it yields CASSMTPEISGNTIYF.

This clone came up once. V and J are TRBV5-1 and TRBJ2-1; 7 bases agree with TRBD1. Losses at the gene ends were 0 bases for V and 6 bases for J; bases not matched to a gene: 12. This CDR3 contains 17 residues. The V gene's germline CDR1 is SGHRS and CDR2 YFSETQ. CDR3 sequence reads: CASSLEPTGTASNEQFF. The CDR3 nucleotides read TGCGCCAGCAGCTTGGAACCGACAGGGACCGCAAGCAATGAGCAGTTCTTC.

J is TRBJ2-1 and V is TRBV9; 9 bases map to TRBD1. Losses at the gene ends were 2 bases for V and 2 bases for J; bases not matched to a gene: 5. Germline loops: CDR1 SGDLS, CDR2 YYNGEE. The CDR3 length is 16 residues. The CDR3 protein is CASSVMGQGTYNEQFF. CDR3 coding DNA: TGTGCCAGCAGCGTTATGGGACAGGGAACCTACAATGAGCAGTTCTTC.

The rearrangement uses TRBV4-2 and TRBJ2-3; 9 positions match TRBD2. Germline assignment: CDR1 LGHNA and CDR2 YNFKEQ. J gave up 3 bases and V 4 bases, and 2 bases lay outside the gene matches. The CDR3 runs to 14 residues. CDR3 loop: CASSPGLATDTQYF. The CDR3 DNA reads TGTGCCAGCAGCCCCGGACTAGCGACAGATACGCAGTATTTT.

The CDR3 coding sequence is TGTGCCAGCAGCCCTCGGACTAGCGGGGCTTACAATGAGCAGTTCTTC. Translating gives CASSPRTSGAYNEQFF. The chain recombines TRBV7-3 with TRBJ2-1, with TRBD2 matching 12 bases. Trimming cost V 5 bases and J 4 bases; bases outside gene matches: 6. The CDR3 contains 16 residues. Germline CDR1 and CDR2: SGHTA and FQGTGA.